The clone carrying this T cell receptor beta chain was counted a few times. The data originate from a study of CD8 T cells in ankylosing spondylitis. Trimming stripped 6 bases from V and 5 bases from J, with 13 bases between. The CDR3 contains 14 residues. TCRdb used MiXCR to reprocess the 5' RACE reads, holding one entry per CDR3 protein. In the table there are 250,000 to 400,000 distinct CDR3 sequences, under 14% of which are singletons. This clonotype originated in a female donor with ankylosing spondylitis or in good health (not recorded which). This chain joins TRBV12-3 or TRBV12-4 and TRBJ1-4, with D possibly matching TRBD1 (5 bases). The sample comprised blood, either unsorted or a sorted T cell fraction (not recorded which). CDR3 nucleotide sequence: TGTGCCAGCAGCCACGGGACGGAGAATGAAAAACTGTTTTTT. Translated: CASSHGTENEKLFF.